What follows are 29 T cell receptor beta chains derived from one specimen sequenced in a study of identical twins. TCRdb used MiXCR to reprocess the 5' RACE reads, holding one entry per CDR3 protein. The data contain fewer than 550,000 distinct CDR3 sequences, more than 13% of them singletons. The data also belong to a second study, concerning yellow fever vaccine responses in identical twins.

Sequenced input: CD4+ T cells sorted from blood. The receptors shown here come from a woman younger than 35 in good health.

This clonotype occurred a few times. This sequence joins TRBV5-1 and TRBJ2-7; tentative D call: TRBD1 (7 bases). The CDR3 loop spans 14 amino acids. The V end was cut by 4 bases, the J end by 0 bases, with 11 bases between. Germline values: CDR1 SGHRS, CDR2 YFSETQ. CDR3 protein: CASSAGQRSYEQYF. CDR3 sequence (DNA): TGCGCCAGCAGCGCGGGACAGCGCTCCTACGAGCAGTACTTC.

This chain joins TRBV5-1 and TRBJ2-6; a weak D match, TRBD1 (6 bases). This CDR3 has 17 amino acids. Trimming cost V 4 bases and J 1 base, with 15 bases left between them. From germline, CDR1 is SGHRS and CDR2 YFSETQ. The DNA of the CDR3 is TGCGCCAGCAGCCCCGACAGGAGACCTTCTGGGGCCAACGTCCTGACTTTC. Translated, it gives CASSPDRRPSGANVLTF.

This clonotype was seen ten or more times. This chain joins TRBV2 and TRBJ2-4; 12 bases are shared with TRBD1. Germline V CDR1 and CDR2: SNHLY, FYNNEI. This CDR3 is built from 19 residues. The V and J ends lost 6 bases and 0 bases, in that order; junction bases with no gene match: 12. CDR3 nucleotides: TGTGCCAGCAGAGCCGGGACAGGGGGCTCCTACCTAGCCAAAAACATTCAGTACTTC. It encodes CASRAGTGGSYLAKNIQYF.

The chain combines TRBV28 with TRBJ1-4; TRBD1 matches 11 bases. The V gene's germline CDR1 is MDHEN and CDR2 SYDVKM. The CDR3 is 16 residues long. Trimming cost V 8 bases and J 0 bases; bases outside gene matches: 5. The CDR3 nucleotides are TGTGCCAGCTGGGACAGGGGGGGCCCAACTAATGAAAAACTGTTTTTT. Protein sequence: CASWDRGGPTNEKLFF.

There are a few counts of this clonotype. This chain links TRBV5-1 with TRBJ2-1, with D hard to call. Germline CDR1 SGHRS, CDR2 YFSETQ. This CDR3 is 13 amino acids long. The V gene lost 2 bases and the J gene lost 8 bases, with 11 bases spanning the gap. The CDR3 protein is CASSFSTADEQFF. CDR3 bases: TGCGCCAGCAGCTTTTCGACTGCGGATGAGCAGTTCTTC.

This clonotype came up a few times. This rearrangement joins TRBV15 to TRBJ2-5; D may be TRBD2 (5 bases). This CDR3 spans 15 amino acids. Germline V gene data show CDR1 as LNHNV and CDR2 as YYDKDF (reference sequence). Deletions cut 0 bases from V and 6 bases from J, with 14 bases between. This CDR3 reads CATSRDLDPGKTQYF. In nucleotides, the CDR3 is TGTGCCACCAGCAGAGATTTGGATCCGGGGAAGACCCAGTACTTC. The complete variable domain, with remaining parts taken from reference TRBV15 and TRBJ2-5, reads DAMVIQNPRYQVTQFGKPVTLSCSQTLNHNVMYWYQQKSSQAPKLLFHYYDKDFNNEADTPDNFQSRRPNTSFCFLDIRSPGLGDTAMYLCATSRDLDPGKTQYFGPGTRLLVL.

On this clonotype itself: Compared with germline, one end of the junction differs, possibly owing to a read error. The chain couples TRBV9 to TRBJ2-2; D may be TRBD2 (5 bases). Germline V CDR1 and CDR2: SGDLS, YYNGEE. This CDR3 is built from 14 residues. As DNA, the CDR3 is TGTGCCAGCAGCGAGGGCGCGAACACCGGGGTGCTGTTTTTT. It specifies CASSEGANTGVLFF.

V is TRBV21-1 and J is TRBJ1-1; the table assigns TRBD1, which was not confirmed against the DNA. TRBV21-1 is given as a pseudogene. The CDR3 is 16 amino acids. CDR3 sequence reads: CASSKASDRPNTEAFF. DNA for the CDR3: TGTGCCAGCAGCAAAGCTTCAGACAGGCCCAACACTGAAGCTTTCTTT.

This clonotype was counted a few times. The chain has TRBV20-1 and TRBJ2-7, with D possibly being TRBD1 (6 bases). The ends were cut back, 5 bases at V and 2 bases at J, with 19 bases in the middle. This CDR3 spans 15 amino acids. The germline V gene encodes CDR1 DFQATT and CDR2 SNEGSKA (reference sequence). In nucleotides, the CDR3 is TGCAGTGCTGAGGCAGGGGCACTCAGAACCTACGAGCAGTACTTC. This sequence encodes CSAEAGALRTYEQYF.

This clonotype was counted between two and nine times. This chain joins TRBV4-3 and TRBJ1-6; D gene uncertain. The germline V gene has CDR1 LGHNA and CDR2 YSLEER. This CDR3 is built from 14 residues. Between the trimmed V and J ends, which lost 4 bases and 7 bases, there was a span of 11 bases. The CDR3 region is CASSLGIQNSPLHF. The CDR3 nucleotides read TGCGCCAGCAGCCTCGGGATCCAAAATTCACCCCTCCACTTT.

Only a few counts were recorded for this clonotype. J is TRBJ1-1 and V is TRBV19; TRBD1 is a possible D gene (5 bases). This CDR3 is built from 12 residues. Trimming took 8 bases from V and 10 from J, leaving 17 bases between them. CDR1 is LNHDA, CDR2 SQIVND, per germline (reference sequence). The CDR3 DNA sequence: TGTGCCAGTGGGGCCTATGCTGGGCGAGCTTTCTTT. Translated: CASGAYAGRAFF.

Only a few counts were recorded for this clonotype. The CDR3 DNA sequence: TGTGCCAGCTCACGGCAGTCCGGACAGGGGAACAATGAGCAGTTCTTC. The encoded protein is CASSRQSGQGNNEQFF. The V gene is TRBV18, the J gene TRBJ2-1; 9 bases fit TRBD1. The V gene end was trimmed by 4 bases and the J gene end by 5 bases; junction bases not matched to a gene: 9. Germline CDR1 KGHSH, CDR2 LQKENI. The CDR3 has 16 amino acids.

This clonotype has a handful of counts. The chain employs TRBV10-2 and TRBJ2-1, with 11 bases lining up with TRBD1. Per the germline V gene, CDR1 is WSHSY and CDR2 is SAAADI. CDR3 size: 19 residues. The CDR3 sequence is CAKCGGDRGFFGSYNEQFF. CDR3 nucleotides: TGCGCTAAATGCGGGGGGGACAGGGGGTTTTTTGGCTCCTACAATGAGCAGTTCTTC.

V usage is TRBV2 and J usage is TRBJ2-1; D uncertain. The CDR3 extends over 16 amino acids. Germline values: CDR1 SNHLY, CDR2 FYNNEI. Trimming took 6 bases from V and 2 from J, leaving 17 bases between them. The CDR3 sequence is CASSAILPATYNEQFF. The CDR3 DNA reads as TGTGCCAGCAGCGCCATTTTGCCCGCCACCTACAATGAGCAGTTCTTC.

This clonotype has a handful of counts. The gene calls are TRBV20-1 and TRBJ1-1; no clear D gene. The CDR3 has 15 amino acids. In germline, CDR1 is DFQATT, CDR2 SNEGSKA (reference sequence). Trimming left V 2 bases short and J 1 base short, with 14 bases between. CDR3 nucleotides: TGCAGTGCTAGATGGGCCGAGGTTGAGAACACTGAAGCTTTCTTT. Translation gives CSARWAEVENTEAFF.

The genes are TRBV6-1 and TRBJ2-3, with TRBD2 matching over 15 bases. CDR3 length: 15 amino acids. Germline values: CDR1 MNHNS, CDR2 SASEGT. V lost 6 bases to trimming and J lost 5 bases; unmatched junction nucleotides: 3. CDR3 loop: CASRGLAGGVDTQYF. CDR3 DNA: TGTGCCAGCAGGGGACTAGCGGGAGGAGTAGATACGCAGTATTTT.

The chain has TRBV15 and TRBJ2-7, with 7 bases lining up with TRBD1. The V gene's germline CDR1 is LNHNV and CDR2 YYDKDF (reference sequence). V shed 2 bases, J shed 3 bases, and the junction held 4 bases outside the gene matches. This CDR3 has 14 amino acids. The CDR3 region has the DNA TGTGCCACCAGCAGAACAGGGGAGAACTACGAGCAGTACTTC. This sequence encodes CATSRTGENYEQYF.

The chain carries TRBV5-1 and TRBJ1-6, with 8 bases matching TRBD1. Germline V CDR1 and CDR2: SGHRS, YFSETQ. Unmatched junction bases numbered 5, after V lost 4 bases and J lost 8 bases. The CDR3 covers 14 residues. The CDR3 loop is CASSPDRVHSPLHF. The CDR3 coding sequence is TGCGCCAGCAGCCCGGACAGGGTCCATTCACCCCTCCACTTT.

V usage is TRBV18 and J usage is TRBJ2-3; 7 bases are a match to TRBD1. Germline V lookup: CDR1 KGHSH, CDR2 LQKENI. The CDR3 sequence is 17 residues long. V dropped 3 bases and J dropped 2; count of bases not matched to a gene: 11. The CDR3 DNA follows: TGTGCCAGCTCACCTCGCCGACAGGGAACATCCACAGATACGCAGTATTTT. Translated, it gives CASSPRRQGTSTDTQYF.

The CDR3 region is CASRFTGFLGPQETQYF. The CDR3 nucleotides read TGTGCCAGCAGGTTCACAGGGTTTTTAGGGCCTCAAGAGACCCAGTACTTC. The chain recombines TRBV6-1 with TRBJ2-5; D possibly corresponds to TRBD1 (6 bases). This CDR3 is built from 17 residues. The V gene lost 6 bases and the J gene lost 2 bases, with 22 bases spanning the gap. Germline V lookup: CDR1 MNHNS, CDR2 SASEGT.

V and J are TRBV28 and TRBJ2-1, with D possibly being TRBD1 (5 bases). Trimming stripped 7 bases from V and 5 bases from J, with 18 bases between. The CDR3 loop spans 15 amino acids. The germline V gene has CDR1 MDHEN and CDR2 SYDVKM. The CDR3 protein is CASTLGRVVNNEQFF. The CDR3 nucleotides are TGTGCCAGCACTCTTGGCAGGGTCGTCAACAATGAGCAGTTCTTC.

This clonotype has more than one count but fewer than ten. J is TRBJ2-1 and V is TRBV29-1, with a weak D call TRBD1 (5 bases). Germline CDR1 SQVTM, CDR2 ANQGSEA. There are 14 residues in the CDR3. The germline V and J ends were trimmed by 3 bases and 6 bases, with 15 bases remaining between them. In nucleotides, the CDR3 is TGCAGCGTTGATAGGGGCAGGGTGTCCAATGAGCAGTTCTTC. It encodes CSVDRGRVSNEQFF.

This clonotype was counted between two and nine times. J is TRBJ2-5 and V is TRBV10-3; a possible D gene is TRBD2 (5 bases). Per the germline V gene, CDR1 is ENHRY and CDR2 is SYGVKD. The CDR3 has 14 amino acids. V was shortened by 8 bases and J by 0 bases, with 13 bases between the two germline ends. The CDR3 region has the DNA TGTGCCATCGTAGGCCTCGGGGACCAAGAGACCCAGTACTTC. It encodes CAIVGLGDQETQYF.

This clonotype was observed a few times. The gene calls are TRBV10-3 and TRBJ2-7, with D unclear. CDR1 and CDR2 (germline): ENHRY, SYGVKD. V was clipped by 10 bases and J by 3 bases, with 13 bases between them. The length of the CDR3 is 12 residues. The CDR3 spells CATAKNSYEQYF. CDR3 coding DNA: TGTGCCACCGCAAAAAACAGCTACGAGCAGTACTTC.

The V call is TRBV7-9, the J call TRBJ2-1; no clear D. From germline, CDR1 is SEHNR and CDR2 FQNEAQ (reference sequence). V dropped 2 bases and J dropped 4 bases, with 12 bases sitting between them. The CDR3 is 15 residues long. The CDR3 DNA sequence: TGTGCCAGCAGCTTAAGGGCAGCCCGTTACAATGAGCAGTTCTTC. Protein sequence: CASSLRAARYNEQFF.

DNA of the CDR3: TGCGCCAGCAGCCTCATGATCACAGATACGCAGTATTTT. It specifies CASSLMITDTQYF. The chain employs TRBV4-3 and TRBJ2-3; D gene uncertain. Looked up from germline, CDR1 is LGHNA and CDR2 is YSLEER. The CDR3 is 13 residues long. The V and J ends lost 4 bases and 2 bases respectively, with 7 bases between them.

CDR3 nucleotides: TGTGCCAGCAGCCACCTCTCTAGCGGGGAAGAGACCCAGTACTTC. Its translation: CASSHLSSGEETQYF. The V gene is TRBV3-1, the J gene TRBJ2-5; 9 nucleotides match TRBD2. From germline, CDR1 is LGHDT and CDR2 YNNKEL (reference sequence). The CDR3 is 15 amino acids. The junction had 5 bases not matched to a gene; V was cut back by 3 bases and J by 3 bases.

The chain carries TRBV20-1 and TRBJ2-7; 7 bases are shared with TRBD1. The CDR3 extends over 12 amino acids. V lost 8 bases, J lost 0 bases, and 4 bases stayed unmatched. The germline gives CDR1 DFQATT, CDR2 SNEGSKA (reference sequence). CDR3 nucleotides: TGCAGTCCTGACAGGGCCTCCTACGAGCAGTACTTC. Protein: CSPDRASYEQYF.

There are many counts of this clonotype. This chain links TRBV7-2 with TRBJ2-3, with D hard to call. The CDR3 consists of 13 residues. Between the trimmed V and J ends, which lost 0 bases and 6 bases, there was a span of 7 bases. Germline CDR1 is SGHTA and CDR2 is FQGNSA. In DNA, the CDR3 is TGTGCCAGCAGCTTAGCGCAAGGGGATACGCAGTATTTT. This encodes CASSLAQGDTQYF.